Listed below are T cell receptor beta chains from one sample, sequenced in a study of metastatic and nonmetastatic thyroid tumors. MiXCR was used by TCRdb to re-call the PCR reads. The sample shows roughly 38,000 clones, 12% of them seen only once. Input material: blood. The receptors were gathered from a male donor with papillary thyroid cancer or a benign thyroid nodule (not recorded which). Some clones in this sample may be carry-over from other donors' samples. Both conserved end residues are part of each CDR3. D genes are given only for firm matches. The listing skips clone size in some rows; elsewhere it reads once, few, many or a size class.

d_call: NA; v_call: TRBV7-2; j_call: TRBJ2-7; clone_size: NA; cdr3_nt: TGTGCCAGCAGCTTAGTCAGATGGGCCGAGCAGTACTTC; cdr3_aa: CASSLVRWAEQYF
d_call: TRBD1; v_call: TRBV2; j_call: TRBJ2-7; clone_size: medium-sized; cdr3_nt: TGTGCCAGCAGCGGACAGGGAACCTACGAGCAGTACTTC; cdr3_aa: CASSGQGTYEQYF
d_call: NA; v_call: TRBV5-6; j_call: TRBJ1-2; clone_size: many; cdr3_nt: TGTGCCAGCAGCTTGGGATACCTCCAGGGTGGCTACACCTTC; cdr3_aa: CASSLGYLQGGYTF
d_call: TRBD1; v_call: TRBV12-3/TRBV12-4; j_call: TRBJ2-2; clone_size: few; cdr3_nt: TGTGCCAGCAGCCCGGACAGGTTTGTTGTCGGGGAGCTGTTTTTT; cdr3_aa: CASSPDRFVVGELFF
d_call: NA; v_call: TRBV6-1; j_call: TRBJ1-4; clone_size: many; cdr3_nt: TGTGCCAGCAGTGAACGCGGGGCAGGGCCTAATGAAAAACTGTTTTTT; cdr3_aa: CASSERGAGPNEKLFF
d_call: TRBD2; v_call: TRBV7-6; j_call: TRBJ2-3; clone_size: many; cdr3_nt: TGTGCCAGCAGCTTTAGCGGGAGCGTAGATACGCAGTATTTT; cdr3_aa: CASSFSGSVDTQYF
d_call: TRBD1; v_call: TRBV6-1; j_call: TRBJ2-1; clone_size: many; cdr3_nt: TGTGCCAGCAGAGACAGGGGGCCGGGCTCCTACAATGAGCAGTTCTTC; cdr3_aa: CASRDRGPGSYNEQFF
d_call: NA; v_call: TRBV27; j_call: TRBJ2-7; clone_size: NA; cdr3_nt: TGTGCCAGCAGTTTATCAACAGGGAGCTCCTACGAGCAGTACTTC; cdr3_aa: CASSLSTGSSYEQYF
d_call: TRBD1; v_call: TRBV6-4; j_call: TRBJ2-1; clone_size: few; cdr3_nt: TGTGCAGCAGTGTCTGCCCTGACAGGGTACGATGAGCAGTTCTTC; cdr3_aa: CAAVSALTGYDEQFF
d_call: NA; v_call: TRBV28; j_call: TRBJ1-4; clone_size: many; cdr3_nt: TGTGCCAGCAGTTTAATGGGCTGGGGCACTCATAATGAAAAACTGTTTTTT; cdr3_aa: CASSLMGWGTHNEKLFF
d_call: NA; v_call: TRBV20-1; j_call: TRBJ1-1; clone_size: few; cdr3_nt: TGCAGTCCCCGGCATAGCGGTAGGAACACTGAAGCTTTCTTT; cdr3_aa: CSPRHSGRNTEAFF
d_call: TRBD1; v_call: TRBV10-2; j_call: TRBJ2-3; clone_size: many; cdr3_nt: TGCGCCAGCAGTGAAGGACCAAGGGGGCCGGGAGATACGCAGTATTTT; cdr3_aa: CASSEGPRGPGDTQYF
d_call: NA; v_call: TRBV20-1; j_call: TRBJ1-1; clone_size: many; cdr3_nt: TGCAGTGCTCGTCGGGCCCCGGGGAGTGAAGCTTTCTTT; cdr3_aa: CSARRAPGSEAFF
d_call: NA; v_call: TRBV28; j_call: TRBJ2-2; clone_size: many; cdr3_nt: TGTGCCAGCAGTTTCCCCCGGGGCAAGGGGGTGGCCGGGGAGCTGTTTTTT; cdr3_aa: CASSFPRGKGVAGELFF
d_call: TRBD1; v_call: TRBV7-7; j_call: TRBJ2-2; clone_size: many; cdr3_nt: TGTGCCAGCAGCTCGACCACCGGGACAGGGGTCACCGGGGAGCTGTTTTTT; cdr3_aa: CASSSTTGTGVTGELFF
d_call: NA; v_call: TRBV11-3; j_call: TRBJ2-5; clone_size: many; cdr3_nt: TGTGCCAGCAGCATTGGTAGCGGCCAAGAGACCCAGTACTTC; cdr3_aa: CASSIGSGQETQYF
d_call: NA; v_call: TRBV6-2/TRBV6-3; j_call: TRBJ2-7; clone_size: medium-sized; cdr3_nt: TGTGCCAGCAGTTACAACCTAGCGAGGGCCGAGCAGTACTTC; cdr3_aa: CASSYNLARAEQYF
d_call: TRBD1; v_call: TRBV7-9; j_call: TRBJ1-5; clone_size: many; cdr3_nt: TGTGCCAGCAGCTTAGGGGACAGGGTGGATCAGCCCCAGCATTTT; cdr3_aa: CASSLGDRVDQPQHF
d_call: NA; v_call: TRBV20-1; j_call: TRBJ2-5; clone_size: many; cdr3_nt: TGCAGTGCTAGAGATATGAAGGGCCAGAGCCAAGAGACCCAGTACTTC; cdr3_aa: CSARDMKGQSQETQYF
d_call: NA; v_call: TRBV27; j_call: TRBJ1-4; clone_size: many; cdr3_nt: TGTGCCAGCAGGCCCCAGGGGATTGGCGATGAAAAACTGTTTTTT; cdr3_aa: CASRPQGIGDEKLFF
d_call: NA; v_call: TRBV4-2; j_call: TRBJ2-2; clone_size: NA; cdr3_nt: TGTGCCAGCAGCCCAACCAGGGATTCGAACACCGGGGAGCTGTTTTTT; cdr3_aa: CASSPTRDSNTGELFF
d_call: NA; v_call: TRBV18; j_call: TRBJ2-7; clone_size: few; cdr3_nt: TGTGCCAGCTCACCACGTGGGGGCCCCTCCTCAGGGTCCGAGCAGTACTTC; cdr3_aa: CASSPRGGPSSGSEQYF
d_call: NA; v_call: TRBV7-9; j_call: TRBJ2-3; clone_size: many; cdr3_nt: TGTGCCAGCAGCTTCCCGGCGGGAACTAGCACAGATACGCAGTATTTT; cdr3_aa: CASSFPAGTSTDTQYF
d_call: NA; v_call: TRBV20-1; j_call: TRBJ1-5; clone_size: many; cdr3_nt: TGCAGTGCTAGAGATCCAGGGGCGCAGGGTCAGCCCCAGCATTTT; cdr3_aa: CSARDPGAQGQPQHF
d_call: NA; v_call: TRBV11-2; j_call: TRBJ1-5; clone_size: NA; cdr3_nt: TGTGCCAGCAGCTTAGAACCCAATCAGCCCCAGCATTTT; cdr3_aa: CASSLEPNQPQHF
d_call: TRBD1; v_call: TRBV27; j_call: TRBJ1-2; clone_size: medium-sized; cdr3_nt: TGTGCCAGCAGTTTTTTAGCGACAGGGTGGGATGGCTACACCTTC; cdr3_aa: CASSFLATGWDGYTF
d_call: NA; v_call: TRBV6-1; j_call: TRBJ1-6; clone_size: few; cdr3_nt: TGTGCCAGCAGTGAATCTAGGACAATAGACCCCCTCCACTTT; cdr3_aa: CASSESRTIDPLHF
d_call: NA; v_call: TRBV19; j_call: TRBJ1-2; clone_size: NA; cdr3_nt: TGTGCCAGTAGCTTCTATGGCAGTGATGGCTACACCTTC; cdr3_aa: CASSFYGSDGYTF
d_call: NA; v_call: TRBV29-1; j_call: TRBJ2-7; clone_size: many; cdr3_nt: TGCAGCGTGAAGGACCAGGGTCTTGGCGAGCAGTACTTC; cdr3_aa: CSVKDQGLGEQYF
d_call: NA; v_call: TRBV4-3; j_call: TRBJ2-3; clone_size: NA; cdr3_nt: TGCGCCAGCAGCCAATGGATGGCAGATACGCAGTATTTT; cdr3_aa: CASSQWMADTQYF
d_call: TRBD2; v_call: TRBV12-3/TRBV12-4; j_call: TRBJ2-2; clone_size: many; cdr3_nt: TGTGCCAGCAGACTAGCGGGGAACACCGGGGAGCTGTTTTTT; cdr3_aa: CASRLAGNTGELFF
d_call: NA; v_call: TRBV6-1; j_call: TRBJ2-7; clone_size: few; cdr3_nt: TGTGCCAGCAGTCCCGGGGCTAGCCGCTCCTACGAGCAGTACTTC; cdr3_aa: CASSPGASRSYEQYF
d_call: NA; v_call: TRBV28; j_call: TRBJ1-5; clone_size: many; cdr3_nt: TGTGCCAGCAGGGACTATAGCAATCAGCCCCAGCATTTT; cdr3_aa: CASRDYSNQPQHF
d_call: TRBD2; v_call: TRBV11-2; j_call: TRBJ2-7; clone_size: many; cdr3_nt: TGTGCCAGCAGCCCTGGACTAGCGGCTGCCTACGAGCAGTACTTC; cdr3_aa: CASSPGLAAAYEQYF
d_call: NA; v_call: TRBV4-1; j_call: TRBJ2-5; clone_size: many; cdr3_nt: TGCGCCAGCAGCCAAGGAGTTGTGAACAGGTACCAAGAGACCCAGTACTTC; cdr3_aa: CASSQGVVNRYQETQYF
d_call: NA; v_call: TRBV5-6; j_call: TRBJ2-7; clone_size: many; cdr3_nt: TGTGCCAGCAGCTGGCGACAGGGGAGGGGCGAGCAGTACTTC; cdr3_aa: CASSWRQGRGEQYF
d_call: NA; v_call: TRBV6-1; j_call: TRBJ2-1; clone_size: few; cdr3_nt: TGTGCCAGCAGTGAAGCCCACAGGGATCCCTACAATGAGCAGTTCTTC; cdr3_aa: CASSEAHRDPYNEQFF
d_call: TRBD2; v_call: TRBV28; j_call: TRBJ2-2; clone_size: few; cdr3_nt: TGTGCCAGCAGAGCTGGGACTAGCGGGAGAGGTTGTAACGGGGAGTTGTTTTTT; cdr3_aa: CASRAGTSGRGCNGELFF